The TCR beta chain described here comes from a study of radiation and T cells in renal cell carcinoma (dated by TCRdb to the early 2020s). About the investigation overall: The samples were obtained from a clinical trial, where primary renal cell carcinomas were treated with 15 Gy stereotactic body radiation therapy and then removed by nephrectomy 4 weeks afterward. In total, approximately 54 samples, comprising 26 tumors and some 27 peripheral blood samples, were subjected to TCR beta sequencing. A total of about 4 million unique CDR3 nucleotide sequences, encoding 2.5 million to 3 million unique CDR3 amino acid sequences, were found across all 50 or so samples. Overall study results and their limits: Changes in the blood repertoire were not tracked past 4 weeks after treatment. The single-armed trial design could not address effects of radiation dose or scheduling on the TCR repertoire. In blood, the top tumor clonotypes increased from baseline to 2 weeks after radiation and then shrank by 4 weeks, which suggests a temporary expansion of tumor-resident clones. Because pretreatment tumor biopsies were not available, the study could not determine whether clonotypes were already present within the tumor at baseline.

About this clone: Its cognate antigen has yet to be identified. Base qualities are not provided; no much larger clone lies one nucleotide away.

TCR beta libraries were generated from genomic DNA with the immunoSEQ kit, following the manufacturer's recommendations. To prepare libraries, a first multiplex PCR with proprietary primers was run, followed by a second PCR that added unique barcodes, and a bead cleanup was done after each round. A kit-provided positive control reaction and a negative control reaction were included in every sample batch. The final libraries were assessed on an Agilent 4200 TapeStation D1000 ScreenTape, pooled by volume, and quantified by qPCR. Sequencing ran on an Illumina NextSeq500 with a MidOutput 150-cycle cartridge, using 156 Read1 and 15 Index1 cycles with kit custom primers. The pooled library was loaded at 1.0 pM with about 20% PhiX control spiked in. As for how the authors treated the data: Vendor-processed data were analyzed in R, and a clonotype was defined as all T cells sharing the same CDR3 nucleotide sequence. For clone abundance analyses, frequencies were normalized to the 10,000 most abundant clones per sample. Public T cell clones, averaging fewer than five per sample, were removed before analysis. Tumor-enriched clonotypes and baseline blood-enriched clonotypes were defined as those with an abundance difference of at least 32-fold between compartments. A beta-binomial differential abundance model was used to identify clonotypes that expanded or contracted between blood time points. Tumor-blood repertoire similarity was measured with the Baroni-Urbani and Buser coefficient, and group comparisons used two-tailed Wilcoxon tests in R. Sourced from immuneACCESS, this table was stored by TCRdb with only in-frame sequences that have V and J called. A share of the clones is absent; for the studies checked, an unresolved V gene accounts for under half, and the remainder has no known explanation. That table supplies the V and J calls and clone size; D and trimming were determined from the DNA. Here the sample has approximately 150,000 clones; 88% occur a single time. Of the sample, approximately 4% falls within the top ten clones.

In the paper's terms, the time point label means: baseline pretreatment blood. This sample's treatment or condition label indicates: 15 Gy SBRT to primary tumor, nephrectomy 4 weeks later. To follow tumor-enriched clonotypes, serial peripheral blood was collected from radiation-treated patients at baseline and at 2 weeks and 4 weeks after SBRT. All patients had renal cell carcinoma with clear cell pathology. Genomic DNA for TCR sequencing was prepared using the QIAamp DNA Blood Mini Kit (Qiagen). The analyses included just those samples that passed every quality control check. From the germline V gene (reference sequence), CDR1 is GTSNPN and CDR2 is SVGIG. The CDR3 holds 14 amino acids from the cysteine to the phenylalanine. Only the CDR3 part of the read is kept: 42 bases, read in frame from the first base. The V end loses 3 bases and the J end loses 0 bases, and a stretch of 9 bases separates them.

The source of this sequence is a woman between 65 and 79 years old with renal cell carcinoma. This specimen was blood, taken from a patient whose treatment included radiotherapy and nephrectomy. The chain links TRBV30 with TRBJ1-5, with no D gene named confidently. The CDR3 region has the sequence CAWSHEFSNQPQHF. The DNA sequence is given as TGTGCCTGGAGCCATGAATTTAGCAATCAGCCCCAGCATTTT. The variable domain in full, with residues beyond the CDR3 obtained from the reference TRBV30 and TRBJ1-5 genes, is SQTIHQWPATLVQPVGSPLSLECTVEGTSNPNLYWYRQAAGRGLQLLFYSVGIGQISSEVPQNLSASRPQDRQFILSSKKLLLSDSGFYLCAWSHEFSNQPQHFGDGTRLSIL.